These 14 T cell receptor beta chains came from one sample sequenced in a study of blood T cell repertoires in COVID-19. Using immunoSEQ multiplex PCR, the repertoire was profiled, and TCRdb retains in-frame clones only, with some absent. The sample yields under 250,000 clones, about 82% seen once. Material: PBMCs or T cells enriched from blood (not recorded which). Source of these receptors: a woman aged 45-60 years with acute COVID-19.

The rearrangement links TRBV19 to TRBJ2-2; possibly TRBD1 for D (5 bases). V shed 4 bases and J shed 4 bases, with 13 bases lying between them. The CDR3 covers 15 residues. Germline CDR1 LNHDA, CDR2 SQIVND (reference sequence). CDR3: CASSTLRASTGELFF. CDR3 sequence (DNA): TGTGCCAGTAGTACGCTCAGGGCCTCCACCGGGGAGCTGTTTTTT.

The rearrangement links TRBV30 to TRBJ1-6; D is perhaps TRBD1 (5 bases). V was trimmed by 4 bases and J by 5 bases, leaving 9 bases between them. Germline-derived CDR1 and CDR2 are GTSNPN and SVGIG (reference sequence). The CDR3 is 13 residues long. The CDR3 is CAWKPQDNSPLHF. In nucleotides, the CDR3 is TGTGCCTGGAAGCCACAGGATAATTCACCCCTCCACTTT. Full variable domain (missing parts from reference TRBV30 and TRBJ1-6): SQTIHQWPATLVQPVGSPLSLECTVEGTSNPNLYWYRQAAGRGLQLLFYSVGIGQISSEVPQNLSASRPQDRQFILSSKKLLLSDSGFYLCAWKPQDNSPLHFGNGTRLTVT.

V gene TRBV19 combines with J gene TRBJ1-2, with 9 bases matching TRBD1. Germline CDR1 reads LNHDA; CDR2 reads SQIVND (reference sequence). This CDR3 is 13 amino acids long. V shed 7 bases, J shed 6 bases, and the junction held 6 bases outside the gene matches. The CDR3, as DNA: TGTGCCAGTACCCACGGACAGGGGAATGGCTACACCTTC. Translated, it gives CASTHGQGNGYTF.

This chain uses TRBV6-2 or TRBV6-3 with TRBJ1-4; TRBD1 agrees at 8 bases. Trimming took 4 bases from V and 5 from J; bases not matched to a gene: 12. This CDR3 comprises 17 residues. The germline CDR1 and CDR2 sequences are MNHEY and SVGEGT. The DNA of the CDR3 is TGTGCCAGCAGTTCTATCCTGGCCCGGGACAGGAATGAAAAACTGTTTTTT. Translated, it gives CASSSILARDRNEKLFF.

Only one count was recorded for this clone. V usage is TRBV6-5 and J usage is TRBJ1-2, with a weak D call TRBD1 (5 bases). The CDR3 has 14 residues. Trimming pared 5 bases from V and 8 bases from J, leaving 18 bases between. Germline assignment: CDR1 MNHEY and CDR2 SVGAGI. The CDR3 DNA reads TGTGCCAGCAGTCCCCTACAGGTGGGATACGGCTACACCTTC. It is translated as CASSPLQVGYGYTF.

V usage is TRBV7-3 and J usage is TRBJ1-2, with D tentatively TRBD1 (5 bases). This CDR3 region has 15 residues. V was trimmed by 1 base and J by 3 bases, leaving 12 bases between them. The germline CDR1 and CDR2 sequences are SGHTA and FQGTGA. CDR3: CASSLRPGRDYGYTF. As DNA, the CDR3 is TGTGCCAGCAGCTTAAGGCCAGGGAGGGACTATGGCTACACCTTC.

This clone has more than one count but fewer than ten. V gene TRBV5-1 combines with J gene TRBJ2-1; 8 bases are a match to TRBD1. CDR1 and CDR2 (germline): SGHRS, YFSETQ. This CDR3 contains 15 residues. J was trimmed by 8 bases and V by 4 bases; bases with no gene match: 11. CDR3 residues: CASSPTPDRVHEQFF. The CDR3 bases are TGCGCCAGCAGCCCCACGCCGGACAGGGTCCATGAGCAGTTCTTC.

The CDR3: CASSEAGHSTDTQYF. CDR3 DNA: TGCGCCAGCAGTGAAGCGGGGCATAGCACAGATACGCAGTATTTT. The chain joins TRBV10-1 to TRBJ2-3, with 7 bases lining up with TRBD2. The CDR3 length is 15 residues. Unmatched junction bases numbered 3, after V lost 3 bases and J lost 0 bases. The germline V gene encodes CDR1 WNHNN and CDR2 SYGVQD (reference sequence).

Many counts were recorded for this clone. This chain connects TRBV5-4 to TRBJ1-6; TRBD1 matches 10 bases. Germline V gives CDR1 SGHNT, CDR2 YYREEE (reference sequence). This CDR3 is 14 amino acids long. Trimming removed 5 bases from V and 7 bases from J; junction bases left unmatched: 3. The chain's CDR3 is CASSQGQGNSPLHF. DNA of the CDR3: TGTGCCAGCAGTCAGGGACAGGGGAATTCACCCCTCCACTTT.

The CDR3 is CASSLGQGPNSPLHF. The CDR3 DNA follows: TGTGCCAGCAGCTTAGGACAGGGACCAAATTCACCCCTCCACTTT. This chain connects TRBV7-6 to TRBJ1-6, with 7 positions matching TRBD1. The CDR3 totals 15 residues. V dropped 1 base and J dropped 7; count of bases not matched to a gene: 4. CDR1 and CDR2 from the germline V gene are SGHVS and FNYEAQ. Full variable domain (missing parts from reference TRBV7-6 and TRBJ1-6): GAGVSQSPRYKVTKRGQDVALRCDPISGHVSLYWYRQALGQGPEFLTYFNYEAQQDKSGLPNDRFSAERPEGSISTLTIQRTEQRDSAMYRCASSLGQGPNSPLHFGNGTRLTVT.

The rearrangement links TRBV5-1 to TRBJ2-3; no definite D call. The CDR3 length is 13 residues. The V and J ends lost 6 bases and 0 bases respectively, with 8 bases between them. Germline V lookup: CDR1 SGHRS, CDR2 YFSETQ. The CDR3 is CASTTHSTDTQYF. The CDR3 DNA reads TGCGCCAGCACGACACATAGCACAGATACGCAGTATTTT.

The chain carries TRBV5-4 and TRBJ1-2; TRBD1 matches at 7 bases. This CDR3 region has 15 residues. Per germline, CDR1 SGHNT and CDR2 YYREEE (reference sequence). The V and J ends lost 4 bases and 2 bases, in that order; junction bases with no gene match: 8. CDR3 coding DNA: TGTGCCAGCAGCGGCAGAGGGGGCGAGAACTATGGCTACACCTTC. Protein: CASSGRGGENYGYTF.

This clone has more than one count but fewer than ten. The V gene is TRBV18, the J gene TRBJ2-1; TRBD1 aligns across 9 bases. J lost 7 bases, V lost 2 bases, and 0 bases had no gene match. The CDR3 covers 13 residues. The germline V gene has CDR1 KGHSH and CDR2 LQKENI. DNA of the CDR3: TGTGCCAGCTCACCAGGGACAGGGAATGAGCAGTTCTTC. This codes for CASSPGTGNEQFF.

The rearrangement links TRBV3-1 (or the pseudogene TRBV3-2) to TRBJ2-7; D gene uncertain. The CDR3 contains 11 residues. V lost 4 bases and J 4 bases, leaving 5 bases between the germline ends. Germline V gene sequence: CDR1 LGHDT, CDR2 YNNKEL (reference sequence). The CDR3 is CASSRSYEQYF. The CDR3 bases are TGTGCCAGCAGCCGTAGTTACGAGCAGTACTTC.